Listed below are T cell receptor beta chains from one sample, sequenced in a study of blood T cells in healthy people across ages. MiXCR, run by TCRdb on the 5' RACE reads, gives a single entry per CDR3 protein. The table has 1.5 million to 1.8 million distinct CDR3 sequences, roughly 43% seen once. The sample taken for sequencing was blood. The receptor set was obtained from a young woman in good health. Each CDR3 is given with its conserved first and last residue.

>TRBV18
CASSPGQNEKLFF
>TRBV12-3/TRBV12-4
CASSLRLRARGGYTF
>TRBV20-1
CSASRGGVYQPQHF
>TRBV5-1
CASSPTGHQGLGSYEQYF
>TRBV15
CATSGDTRGEKLFF
>TRBV7-7
CASSLSGIQETQYF
>TRBV13
CARSPPGITDTQYF
>TRBV5-1
CASSLAGTVEDTQYF
>TRBV10-3
CAIRDRGGEQYF
>TRBV7-9
CASSTGTGNEKLFF
>TRBV2
CASSVSKPYTDTQYF
>TRBV6-4
CASSEGSETGELFF
>TRBV20-1
CSARYSGSKETQYF
>TRBV20-1
CSATTGVFSNTGELFF
>TRBV25-1
CASSDPGRLNTEAFF